Shown below are 23 T cell receptor beta chains from a single sample sequenced in a study of T cell responses to AZD1222 COVID-19 vaccine. Clones were read by immunoSEQ multiplex PCR, and TCRdb kept only the in-frame ones, dropping some. The table shows around 200,000 clones, with roughly 90% occurring only once. This material consisted of peripheral blood, taken on day 0 of AZD1222 vaccination. These receptor sequences come from an adult in good health.

The chain links TRBV7-9 to TRBJ1-4, with 8 bases lining up with TRBD1. The CDR3 loop spans 12 amino acids. The germline CDR1 and CDR2 sequences are SEHNR and FQNEAQ (reference sequence). The V gene end was trimmed by 3 bases and the J gene end by 11 bases; junction bases not matched to a gene: 2. The CDR3 loop reads CASSLDRAKLFF. CDR3 nucleotides: TGTGCCAGCAGCTTGGACAGGGCCAAACTGTTTTTT. The full variable domain, rest sourced from reference TRBV7-9 and TRBJ1-4, is DTGVSQNPRHKITKRGQNVTFRCDPISEHNRLYWYRQTLGQGPEFLTYFQNEAQLEKSRLLSDRFSAERPKGSFSTLEIQRTEQGDSAMYLCASSLDRAKLFFGSGTQLSVL.

The chain recombines TRBV9 with TRBJ2-7; TRBD1 aligns across 7 bases. The CDR3 spans 15 residues. Germline CDR1 is SGDLS and CDR2 is YYNGEE. Trimming cost V 0 bases and J 3 bases; bases outside gene matches: 6. The CDR3: CASSVGQGVDYEQYF. The CDR3 nucleotides read TGTGCCAGCAGCGTAGGGCAGGGGGTTGACTACGAGCAGTACTTC.

In its sample, this clone was seen once. This chain joins TRBV2 and TRBJ2-7; D call uncertain. There are 14 residues in the CDR3. Per germline, CDR1 SNHLY and CDR2 FYNNEI. V gave up 1 base and J gave up 3 bases, with 10 bases separating them. The CDR3 sequence: CASSEVEQHYEQYF. CDR3 sequence (DNA): TGTGCCAGCAGTGAAGTGGAACAGCACTACGAGCAGTACTTC. The full variable domain, with the rest looked up from reference TRBV2 and TRBJ2-7, is EPEVTQTPSHQVTQMGQEVILRCVPISNHLYFYWYRQILGQKVEFLVSFYNNEISEKSEIFDDQFSVERPDGSNFTLKIRSTKLEDSAMYFCASSEVEQHYEQYFGPGTRLTVT.

This clone was observed once. V usage is TRBV5-6 and J usage is TRBJ1-2, with 9 bases identical to TRBD1. The CDR3 is 15 amino acids. The V gene's germline CDR1 is SGHDT and CDR2 YYEEEE. J was trimmed by 7 bases and V by 5 bases; bases with no gene match: 12. The CDR3: CASRPLQGARSGYTF. CDR3 DNA sequence: TGTGCCAGCAGACCTCTACAGGGGGCACGGAGTGGCTACACCTTC.

The chain links TRBV5-4 to TRBJ2-7; TRBD1 matches at 9 bases. Germline CDR1 reads SGHNT; CDR2 reads YYREEE (reference sequence). The CDR3 extends over 15 amino acids. V shed 4 bases and J 5 bases; nucleotides not matched to a gene: 10. CDR3 coding DNA: TGTGCCAGCAGCCCCTCATTAGGACAGGGGAACGAGCAGTACTTC. It is translated as CASSPSLGQGNEQYF.

This clone has only one observation. The gene calls are TRBV10-3 and TRBJ2-1; 8 bases match TRBD1. The J segment lost 7 bases and the V segment lost 6 bases, leaving 5 bases of the junction unmatched. The CDR3 runs 13 residues. CDR1 ENHRY and CDR2 SYGVKD come from the germline V gene. The DNA for the CDR3 is TGTGCCATCAGCGAAACAGGGGGAAATGAGCAGTTCTTC. It specifies CAISETGGNEQFF.

CDR3 sequence reads: CASSPSLGTSGIGGSNEQFF. The CDR3 bases are TGTGCCAGCAGCCCTAGCCTCGGGACTAGCGGGATCGGAGGCTCCAATGAGCAGTTCTTC. The V gene is TRBV3-1 (or the pseudogene TRBV3-2), the J gene TRBJ2-1, with 13 nucleotides matching TRBD2. V lost 4 bases, J lost 6 bases, and 18 bases stayed unmatched. Per the germline V gene, CDR1 is LGHDT and CDR2 is YNNKEL (reference sequence). The CDR3 loop spans 20 amino acids.

The chain is built from TRBV6-5 and TRBJ2-1; the match to TRBD2 covers 7 bases. CDR3 length: 15 residues. The J segment lost 7 bases and the V segment lost 0 bases, leaving 6 bases of the junction unmatched. Germline-derived CDR1 and CDR2 are MNHEY and SVGAGI. The CDR3, as DNA: TGTGCCAGCAGTTACTCCGCGGGAGTGAGGAATGAGCAGTTCTTC. It translates to CASSYSAGVRNEQFF.

The CDR3 DNA reads as TGTGCCAGCAGCGTCGGGCCTAGGGGTTCTACCGGGGAGCTGTTTTTT. This sequence encodes CASSVGPRGSTGELFF. The gene calls are TRBV9 and TRBJ2-2; a weak D match, TRBD1 (5 bases). This CDR3 contains 16 residues. Looked up from germline, CDR1 is SGDLS and CDR2 is YYNGEE. The germline V and J ends were trimmed by 2 bases and 5 bases, with 16 bases remaining between them.

The chain uses TRBV7-8 and TRBJ2-7; D is ambiguous. Germline loops: CDR1 SGHVS, CDR2 FQNEAQ. The ends were cut back, 2 bases at V and 6 bases at J, with 11 bases in the middle. The length of the CDR3 is 13 residues. CDR3 loop: CASSLRILGEQYF. The CDR3 DNA is TGTGCCAGCAGCTTAAGAATCTTGGGCGAGCAGTACTTC.

CDR3 nucleotides: TGTGCCAGCAGCCCGGACGTCTCCTACAATGAGCAGTTCTTC. Its protein is CASSPDVSYNEQFF. The chain carries TRBV7-3 and TRBJ2-1, with unresolved D. From germline, CDR1 is SGHTA and CDR2 FQGTGA. The CDR3 sequence is 14 residues long. The germline V and J ends were trimmed by 5 bases and 0 bases, with 8 bases remaining between them.

This clone was seen a few times. V is TRBV2 and J is TRBJ2-3, with D perhaps TRBD1 (5 bases). Germline V gene sequence: CDR1 SNHLY, CDR2 FYNNEI. Between the trimmed V and J ends, which lost 4 bases and 1 base, there was a span of 15 bases. The CDR3 sequence is 16 residues long. The CDR3 region has the DNA TGTGCCAGCAGTGTTCAACCGATACAGGGCACAGATACGCAGTATTTT. It encodes CASSVQPIQGTDTQYF.

V gene TRBV3-1 (or the pseudogene TRBV3-2) combines with J gene TRBJ2-4; 8 nucleotides agree with TRBD1. CDR1 and CDR2 (germline): LGHDT, YNNKEL (reference sequence). The CDR3 runs to 16 residues. V was pared by 0 bases and J by 6 bases, with 7 bases of the junction left unmatched. CDR3 region: CASSQEAGGDVNIQYF. CDR3 nucleotide sequence: TGTGCCAGCAGCCAAGAAGCAGGGGGCGATGTAAACATTCAGTACTTC.

This sequence joins TRBV6-6 and TRBJ2-2, with 8 bases matching TRBD2. The V and J ends lost 7 bases and 5 bases, in that order; junction bases with no gene match: 6. The CDR3 runs to 14 residues. The germline V gene has CDR1 MNHNY and CDR2 SVGAGI (reference sequence). CDR3 nucleotides: TGTGCCAGCATCCGGGGGGGCCGGACCGGGGAGCTGTTTTTT. Its translation: CASIRGGRTGELFF.

The chain joins TRBV28 to TRBJ1-1; no definite D call. Looked up from germline, CDR1 is MDHEN and CDR2 is SYDVKM. Between the trimmed V and J ends, which lost 6 bases and 3 bases, there was a span of 14 bases. The CDR3 has 14 amino acids. The CDR3 is CASSLGPGDTEAFF. As DNA, the CDR3 is TGTGCCAGCAGCCTAGGACCCGGGGACACTGAAGCTTTCTTT.

The rearrangement uses TRBV3-1 (or the pseudogene TRBV3-2) and TRBJ1-3; D gene uncertain. Trimming left V 2 bases short and J 1 base short, with 6 bases between. Germline V gene lookup returns CDR1 LGHDT and CDR2 YNNKEL (reference sequence). This CDR3 is built from 14 residues. Here the CDR3 reads CASSQPTSGNTIYF. CDR3 nucleotide sequence: TGTGCCAGCAGCCAACCCACTTCTGGAAACACCATATATTTT.

This chain joins TRBV19 and TRBJ2-5; D unclear. Trimming cost V 4 bases and J 7 bases, with 7 bases left between them. Germline CDR1 is LNHDA and CDR2 is SQIVND (reference sequence). The CDR3 has 11 residues. CDR3 in amino acids: CASSTGRTQYF. The CDR3, as DNA: TGTGCCAGTAGTACCGGGCGGACCCAGTACTTC.

The chain has TRBV10-2 and TRBJ2-3, with D unresolved. V dropped 4 bases and J dropped 14 bases, with 13 bases sitting between them. The CDR3 is 11 amino acids. Germline V gives CDR1 WSHSY, CDR2 SAAADI. DNA of the CDR3: TGCGCCAGCAGTGCGGGTGATGGCCCGTATTTT. As protein: CASSAGDGPYF.

This chain connects TRBV3-1 (or the pseudogene TRBV3-2) to TRBJ2-7; the D gene is possibly TRBD2 (6 bases). The CDR3 has 13 residues. The germline V gene encodes CDR1 LGHDT and CDR2 YNNKEL (reference sequence). Trimming stripped 0 bases from V and 8 bases from J, with 11 bases between. Here the CDR3 reads CASSQDVGRKQYF. In nucleotides, the CDR3 is TGTGCCAGCAGCCAAGACGTTGGGAGGAAGCAGTACTTC.

The chain carries TRBV7-8 and TRBJ1-1; D is undetermined. The CDR3 contains 14 residues. Trimming removed 6 bases from V and 6 bases from J, with 17 bases in between. The V gene's germline CDR1 is SGHVS and CDR2 FQNEAQ. The CDR3 loop is CASRALAGVAEAFF. DNA for the CDR3: TGTGCCAGCAGAGCCCTAGCAGGAGTGGCTGAAGCTTTCTTT. Supplemented by reference TRBV7-8 and TRBJ1-1, the full variable domain reads GAGVSQSPRYKVAKRGQDVALRCDPISGHVSLFWYQQALGQGPEFLTYFQNEAQLDKSGLPSDRFFAERPEGSVSTLKIQRTQQEDSAVYLCASRALAGVAEAFFGQGTRLTVV.

The rearrangement links TRBV19 to TRBJ2-2; D remains ambiguous. Germline CDR1 and CDR2: LNHDA and SQIVND (reference sequence). Deletions cut 5 bases from V and 4 bases from J, with 11 bases between. The CDR3 totals 14 residues. CDR3 coding DNA: TGTGCCAGTAGTTGGGCTAGAAGCACCGGGGAGCTGTTTTTT. This gives the protein CASSWARSTGELFF.

The J gene is TRBJ2-5, the V gene TRBV5-1, with D possibly called TRBD1 or TRBD2 (5 bases each). The CDR3 totals 13 residues. Deletions cut 1 base from V and 4 bases from J, with 8 bases between. Germline V gene lookup returns CDR1 SGHRS and CDR2 YFSETQ. CDR3 sequence (DNA): TGCGCCAGCAGCTTGTGGGGGATAGAGACCCAGTACTTC. Protein product: CASSLWGIETQYF.

V and J are TRBV19 and TRBJ1-1, with TRBD1 as a possible D gene (5 bases). Trimming removed 3 bases at V and 2 bases at J, with 7 bases between. CDR3 length: 13 amino acids. Looked up from germline, CDR1 is LNHDA and CDR2 is SQIVND (reference sequence). CDR3: CASSIRENTEAFF. CDR3 DNA sequence: TGTGCCAGTAGTATCAGGGAAAACACTGAAGCTTTCTTT.